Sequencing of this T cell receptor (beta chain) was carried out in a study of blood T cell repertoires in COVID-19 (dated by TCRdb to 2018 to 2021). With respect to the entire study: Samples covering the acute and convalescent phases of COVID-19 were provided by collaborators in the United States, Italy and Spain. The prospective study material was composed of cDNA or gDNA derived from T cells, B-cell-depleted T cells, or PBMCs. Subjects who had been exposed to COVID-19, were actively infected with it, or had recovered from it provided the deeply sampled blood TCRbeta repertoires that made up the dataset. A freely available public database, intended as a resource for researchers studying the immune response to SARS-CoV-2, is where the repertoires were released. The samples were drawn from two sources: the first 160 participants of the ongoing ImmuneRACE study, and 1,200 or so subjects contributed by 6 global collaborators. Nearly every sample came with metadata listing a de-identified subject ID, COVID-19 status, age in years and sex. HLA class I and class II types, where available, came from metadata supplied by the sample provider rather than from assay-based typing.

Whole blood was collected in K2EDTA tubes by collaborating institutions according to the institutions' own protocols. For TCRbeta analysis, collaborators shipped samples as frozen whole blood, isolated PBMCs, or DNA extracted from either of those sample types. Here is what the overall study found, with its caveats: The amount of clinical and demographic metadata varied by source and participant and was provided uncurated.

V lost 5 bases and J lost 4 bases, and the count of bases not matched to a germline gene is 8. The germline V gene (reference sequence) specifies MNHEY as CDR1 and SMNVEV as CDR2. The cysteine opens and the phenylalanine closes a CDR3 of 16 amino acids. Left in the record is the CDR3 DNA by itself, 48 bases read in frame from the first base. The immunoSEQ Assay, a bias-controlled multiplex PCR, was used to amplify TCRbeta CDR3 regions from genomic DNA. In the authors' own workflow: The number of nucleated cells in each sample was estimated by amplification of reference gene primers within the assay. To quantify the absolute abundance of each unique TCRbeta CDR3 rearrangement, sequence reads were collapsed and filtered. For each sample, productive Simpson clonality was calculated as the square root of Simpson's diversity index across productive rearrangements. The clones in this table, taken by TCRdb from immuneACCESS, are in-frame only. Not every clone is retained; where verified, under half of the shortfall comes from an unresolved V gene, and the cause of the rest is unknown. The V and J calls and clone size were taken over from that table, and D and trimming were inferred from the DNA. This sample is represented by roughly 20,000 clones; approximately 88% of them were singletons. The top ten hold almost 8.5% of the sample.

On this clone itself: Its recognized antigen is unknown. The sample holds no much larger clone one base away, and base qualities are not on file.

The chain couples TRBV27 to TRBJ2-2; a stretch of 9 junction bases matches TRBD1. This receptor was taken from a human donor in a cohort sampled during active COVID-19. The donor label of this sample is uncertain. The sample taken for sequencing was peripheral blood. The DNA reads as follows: TGTGCCAGCAGTCTTTTCCGGGACAGGGTCACCGGGGAGCTGTTTTTT. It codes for CASSLFRDRVTGELFF.